This paragraph covers one TCR beta chain sequence. Antigen specificity is unknown. The time point: baseline pretreatment blood. Described treatment: 15 Gy SBRT to primary tumor, nephrectomy 4 weeks later. This renal cell carcinoma was of the clear cell type. This entry belongs to a study of radiation and T cells in renal cell carcinoma. Across the whole study: Nephrectomy followed 15 Gy stereotactic body radiation by 4 weeks. Study-wide findings and caveats: In blood, top tumor clones expanded by 2 weeks, shrinking by 4. No pretreatment tumor biopsies were available for baseline clonotypes.

Trimming removed 3 bases from V and 2 bases from J; junction bases left unmatched: 5. CDR1 SGHTA and CDR2 FQGNSA come from the germline V gene. There are 15 residues in the CDR3. Using immunoSEQ multiplex PCR, the repertoire was profiled, and TCRdb retains in-frame clones only, with some absent. The sample records about 130,000 clones, roughly 90% being singletons. This clonotype was sampled from a woman aged 45-65 years with renal cell carcinoma. J is TRBJ2-5 and V is TRBV7-2; 8 bases line up with TRBD2. Sample: blood, taken from a patient whose treatment included radiotherapy and nephrectomy. This CDR3 is CASSLRRGGQETQYF. CDR3 coding DNA: TGTGCCAGCAGCTTGCGACGGGGGGGACAAGAGACCCAGTACTTC.